These T cell receptor beta chains were read from a single sample in a study of low-dose radiotherapy and immunotherapy resistance in tumors. TCRdb reprocessed the reads via MiXCR and lists one record per CDR3 protein. The sample lists about 91,000 distinct CDR3 sequences, 20% to 25% occurring once. This specimen consisted of PBMCs, obtained after low-dose radiotherapy plus immunotherapy. These receptors were collected from a female donor with ovarian cancer. Each CDR3 is given with its conserved first and last residue. The order of the fields is D gene, V gene, clone size, J gene, CDR3 protein, CDR3 DNA. D genes are given only for firm matches. Where a row states a size, it is once, few, many or the class of an expanded clone; other rows omit it.

d_gene: -
v_gene: TRBV6-2/TRBV6-3
abundance: many
j_gene: TRBJ2-6
CDR3aa: CASSALTPGANVLTF
CDR3nt: TGTGCCAGCAGTGCCTTAACCCCTGGGGCCAACGTCCTGACTTTC

d_gene: TRBD1
v_gene: TRBV7-2
abundance: many
j_gene: TRBJ2-7
CDR3aa: CASSLTGGYEQYF
CDR3nt: TGTGCCAGCAGCTTAACAGGGGGCTACGAGCAGTACTTC

d_gene: -
v_gene: TRBV28
abundance: many
j_gene: TRBJ1-2
CDR3aa: CASSPAGESPLSGYTF
CDR3nt: TGTGCCAGCAGCCCCGCGGGGGAATCTCCTTTGAGTGGCTACACCTTC

d_gene: -
v_gene: TRBV24-1
abundance: -
j_gene: TRBJ1-1
CDR3aa: CATSDPRAGAVWDTEAFF
CDR3nt: TGTGCCACCAGTGACCCCAGGGCCGGGGCGGTATGGGACACTGAAGCTTTCTTT

d_gene: -
v_gene: TRBV7-9
abundance: many
j_gene: TRBJ2-1
CDR3aa: CASSKETGEQFF
CDR3nt: TGTGCCAGCAGCAAAGAGACGGGGGAGCAGTTCTTC

d_gene: -
v_gene: TRBV30
abundance: -
j_gene: TRBJ1-1
CDR3aa: CAWSAQTNTEAFF
CDR3nt: TGTGCCTGGAGTGCGCAGACGAACACTGAAGCTTTCTTT

d_gene: -
v_gene: TRBV30
abundance: -
j_gene: TRBJ2-1
CDR3aa: CAWSVNSGNEQFF
CDR3nt: TGTGCCTGGAGTGTCAATTCAGGCAATGAGCAGTTCTTC

d_gene: -
v_gene: TRBV28
abundance: many
j_gene: TRBJ1-1
CDR3aa: CASSLAWRGSLGTEAFF
CDR3nt: TGTGCCAGCAGTTTAGCGTGGAGGGGATCACTGGGCACTGAAGCTTTCTTT

d_gene: -
v_gene: TRBV3-1
abundance: many
j_gene: TRBJ2-5
CDR3aa: CATTTGTRYQETQYF
CDR3nt: TGTGCCACCACGACCGGGACACGCTACCAAGAGACCCAGTACTTC

d_gene: -
v_gene: TRBV7-3
abundance: -
j_gene: TRBJ1-3
CDR3aa: CASSLDQVDTGNTIYF
CDR3nt: TGCGCCAGCAGCTTGGATCAAGTCGATACTGGAAACACCATATATTTT

d_gene: TRBD1
v_gene: TRBV30
abundance: many
j_gene: TRBJ2-3
CDR3aa: CAWSAGTGDTDTQYF
CDR3nt: TGTGCCTGGAGTGCCGGGACAGGTGACACAGATACGCAGTATTTT

d_gene: -
v_gene: TRBV25-1
abundance: many
j_gene: TRBJ1-6
CDR3aa: CASSAPQGWRNSPLHF
CDR3nt: TGTGCCAGCAGTGCCCCCCAGGGATGGCGAAATTCACCCCTCCACTTT

d_gene: -
v_gene: TRBV6-8
abundance: -
j_gene: TRBJ1-1
CDR3aa: CASSYHLPSGTSIGGAFF
CDR3nt: TGTGCCAGCAGTTACCATCTACCCTCCGGGACATCAATCGGGGGCGCTTTCTTT

d_gene: -
v_gene: TRBV9
abundance: few
j_gene: TRBJ1-6
CDR3aa: CASSVAAGGTSPLHF
CDR3nt: TGTGCCAGCAGCGTAGCTGCGGGGGGGACTTCACCCCTCCACTTT

d_gene: -
v_gene: TRBV7-9
abundance: many
j_gene: TRBJ2-3
CDR3aa: CASSTGTDTQYF
CDR3nt: TGTGCCAGCAGCACAGGCACAGATACGCAGTATTTT

d_gene: -
v_gene: TRBV4-1
abundance: many
j_gene: TRBJ1-3
CDR3aa: CASSQDWRNTIYF
CDR3nt: TGCGCCAGCAGCCAAGATTGGCGAAACACCATATATTTT

d_gene: -
v_gene: TRBV30
abundance: many
j_gene: TRBJ1-5
CDR3aa: CAWSRGGGDSNQPQHF
CDR3nt: TGTGCCTGGAGTAGGGGAGGGGGGGATAGCAATCAGCCCCAGCATTTT

d_gene: -
v_gene: TRBV3-1
abundance: many
j_gene: TRBJ2-4
CDR3aa: CASSQRQLAKNIQYF
CDR3nt: TGTGCCAGCAGCCAAAGACAGCTAGCCAAAAACATTCAGTACTTC

d_gene: TRBD1
v_gene: TRBV6-2/TRBV6-3
abundance: many
j_gene: TRBJ2-3
CDR3aa: CASSRTGNPDTQYF
CDR3nt: TGTGCCAGCAGCAGGACAGGGAACCCAGATACGCAGTATTTT

d_gene: TRBD1
v_gene: TRBV5-6
abundance: many
j_gene: TRBJ2-7
CDR3aa: CASSLETGVAEQYF
CDR3nt: TGTGCCAGCAGCTTGGAGACAGGGGTAGCGGAGCAGTACTTC

d_gene: TRBD1
v_gene: TRBV5-1
abundance: many
j_gene: TRBJ1-2
CDR3aa: CASSWDRSNYGYTF
CDR3nt: TGCGCCAGCAGCTGGGACAGGAGTAACTATGGCTACACCTTC

d_gene: TRBD1
v_gene: TRBV12-3/TRBV12-4
abundance: -
j_gene: TRBJ1-2
CDR3aa: CASSPTGGNGYTF
CDR3nt: TGTGCCAGCAGCCCGACAGGGGGCAATGGCTACACCTTC

d_gene: -
v_gene: TRBV5-1
abundance: many
j_gene: TRBJ2-2
CDR3aa: CASSLDLTGELFF
CDR3nt: TGCGCCAGCAGCTTGGACCTCACCGGGGAGCTGTTTTTT

d_gene: -
v_gene: TRBV6-2/TRBV6-3
abundance: many
j_gene: TRBJ1-2
CDR3aa: CASSSRTVANYGYTF
CDR3nt: TGTGCCAGCAGTTCCAGGACAGTAGCTAACTATGGCTACACCTTC

d_gene: -
v_gene: TRBV12-3/TRBV12-4
abundance: few
j_gene: TRBJ2-1
CDR3aa: CASRRGSEQFF
CDR3nt: TGTGCCAGCAGGAGGGGATCGGAGCAGTTCTTC

d_gene: -
v_gene: TRBV19
abundance: many
j_gene: TRBJ2-7
CDR3aa: CASSIGGYEQYF
CDR3nt: TGTGCCAGTAGTATAGGCGGTTACGAGCAGTACTTC

d_gene: -
v_gene: TRBV3-1
abundance: -
j_gene: TRBJ1-2
CDR3aa: CASSQEGLPNYGYTF
CDR3nt: TGTGCCAGCAGCCAAGAAGGGCTTCCTAACTATGGCTACACCTTC

d_gene: -
v_gene: TRBV4-2
abundance: many
j_gene: TRBJ1-4
CDR3aa: CASSQDFVRGGKLFF
CDR3nt: TGTGCCAGCAGCCAAGATTTTGTAAGGGGCGGAAAACTGTTTTTT

d_gene: TRBD1
v_gene: TRBV19
abundance: -
j_gene: TRBJ1-5
CDR3aa: CASSIGTGNQPQHF
CDR3nt: TGTGCCAGTAGTATCGGGACAGGGAATCAGCCCCAGCATTTT

d_gene: TRBD1
v_gene: TRBV28
abundance: many
j_gene: TRBJ2-4
CDR3aa: CASSSDRGINIQYF
CDR3nt: TGTGCCAGCAGTTCCGACAGGGGGATAAACATTCAGTACTTC

d_gene: TRBD2
v_gene: TRBV5-3
abundance: few
j_gene: TRBJ2-5
CDR3aa: CASSFVGGATGETQYF
CDR3nt: TGTGCCAGCAGCTTTGTGGGAGGGGCTACGGGGGAGACCCAGTACTTC

d_gene: TRBD1
v_gene: TRBV6-2/TRBV6-3
abundance: many
j_gene: TRBJ2-1
CDR3aa: CASRASQGALNEQFF
CDR3nt: TGTGCCAGCAGAGCCTCACAGGGGGCGTTAAATGAGCAGTTCTTC

d_gene: -
v_gene: TRBV7-2
abundance: many
j_gene: TRBJ2-1
CDR3aa: CASSPHPVGYSSYNEQFF
CDR3nt: TGTGCCAGCAGCCCTCACCCCGTAGGGTACTCGTCCTACAATGAGCAGTTCTTC

d_gene: -
v_gene: TRBV30
abundance: few
j_gene: TRBJ1-3
CDR3aa: CALGTQGNTIYF
CDR3nt: TGTGCCTTGGGGACTCAGGGAAACACCATATATTTT

d_gene: -
v_gene: TRBV20-1
abundance: many
j_gene: TRBJ2-5
CDR3aa: CSGNRAETQYF
CDR3nt: TGCAGTGGTAATCGAGCTGAGACCCAGTACTTC

d_gene: TRBD2
v_gene: TRBV2
abundance: many
j_gene: TRBJ2-3
CDR3aa: CAVQAGGRTDTQYF
CDR3nt: TGTGCCGTACAAGCGGGCGGGAGGACAGATACGCAGTATTTT

d_gene: TRBD2
v_gene: TRBV12-3/TRBV12-4
abundance: many
j_gene: TRBJ2-5
CDR3aa: CASSFGDGRTAQYF
CDR3nt: TGTGCCAGCAGTTTTGGTGACGGGAGGACGGCCCAGTACTTC

d_gene: -
v_gene: TRBV5-1
abundance: many
j_gene: TRBJ1-1
CDR3aa: CASSMTSGGGNTEAFF
CDR3nt: TGCGCCAGCAGCATGACGAGCGGGGGCGGGAACACTGAAGCTTTCTTT

d_gene: TRBD1
v_gene: TRBV10-2
abundance: many
j_gene: TRBJ1-5
CDR3aa: CASRTGGDRPQHF
CDR3nt: TGCGCCAGCAGAACAGGGGGGGATAGGCCCCAGCATTTT

d_gene: TRBD1
v_gene: TRBV5-1
abundance: -
j_gene: TRBJ2-3
CDR3aa: CASSSSGQGTDTQYF
CDR3nt: TGCGCCAGCAGTAGTTCGGGACAGGGCACAGATACGCAGTATTTT